The 10 T cell receptor beta chains in this list originate from one sample, sequenced in a study of beta chain features in type 1 diabetes. Notes on the study in general: Within each of all four CD4+ subsets, Type 1 diabetes patients had TCRB CDR3s that were moderately but significantly shorter.

These TCRs' antigens remain unknown. The whole isolated RNA underwent reverse transcription, so sequencing captured expressed TCRB transcripts. Sequenced by immunoSEQ multiplex PCR; TCRdb stores in-frame clones only, minus some. The table lists about 47,000 clones, approximately 40% of them singletons. Specimen: stem cell memory CD4+ T cells from blood. The receptors stem from a man in his thirties or forties with type 1 diabetes.

The V call is TRBV20-1, the J call TRBJ1-2; tentatively, D is TRBD1 (6 bases). The CDR3 contains 11 residues. Germline-derived CDR1 and CDR2 are DFQATT and SNEGSKA (reference sequence). Between the trimmed V and J ends, which lost 6 bases and 6 bases, there was a span of 11 bases. CDR3 sequence reads: CSASGADGYTF. The DNA of the CDR3 is TGCAGTGCCTCAGGGGCTGATGGCTACACCTTC.

This clone was seen only a few times. The chain joins TRBV7-9 to TRBJ2-1; 9 bases fit TRBD2. Germline CDR1 is SEHNR and CDR2 is FQNEAQ (reference sequence). V lost 1 base to trimming and J lost 8 bases; unmatched junction nucleotides: 6. This CDR3 has 15 amino acids. The CDR3 DNA is TGTGCCAGCAGCTTAGGGCTAGCGGGATTGGATGAGCAGTTCTTC. Protein: CASSLGLAGLDEQFF.

This clone was observed a few times. The chain joins TRBV5-1 to TRBJ2-2; 8 positions agree with TRBD1. Trimming cost V 4 bases and J 2 bases; bases outside gene matches: 7. Germline CDR1 is SGHRS and CDR2 is YFSETQ. This CDR3 contains 16 residues. The CDR3 coding sequence is TGCGCCAGCAGCCAGACAGGGGACCCAAACACCGGGGAGCTGTTTTTT. This translates into CASSQTGDPNTGELFF.

The J gene is TRBJ2-5, the V gene TRBV11-2, with 9 bases that match TRBD2. Germline CDR1 SGHAT, CDR2 FQNNGV. The CDR3 runs 17 residues. After removal of 2 bases from V and 5 bases from J, the junction contained 12 bases not matched to a gene. This CDR3 reads CASSLWTQRRGGETQYF. The CDR3 DNA reads TGTGCCAGCAGCTTATGGACCCAACGGCGGGGGGGGGAGACCCAGTACTTC.

This clone occurred a few times. The chain joins TRBV28 to TRBJ2-3; weak D call: TRBD2 (5 bases). The germline CDR1 and CDR2 sequences are MDHEN and SYDVKM. The CDR3 has 10 residues. Trimming shortened V by 9 bases and J by 6 bases, and 7 bases separated the two germline ends. The CDR3 here is CARWEDTQYF. As DNA, the CDR3 is TGTGCCAGGTGGGAGGATACGCAGTATTTT.

This clone was seen a few times. This rearrangement joins TRBV29-1 to TRBJ1-1; D is uncertain. Germline assignment: CDR1 SQVTM and CDR2 ANQGSEA. V lost 4 bases and J 10 bases, leaving 16 bases between the germline ends. This CDR3 is 12 amino acids long. CDR3 amino acids: CSVVVIWAGAFF. The DNA of the CDR3 is TGCAGCGTTGTGGTGATCTGGGCAGGAGCTTTCTTT.

The chain employs TRBV7-2 and TRBJ2-1; TRBD2 aligns across 8 bases. V dropped 5 bases and J dropped 0; count of bases not matched to a gene: 6. The germline CDR1 and CDR2 sequences are SGHTA and FQGNSA. The CDR3 consists of 16 residues. CDR3 residues: CASSVIAGRSYNEQFF. The CDR3 DNA is TGTGCCAGCAGCGTTATAGCGGGACGCTCCTACAATGAGCAGTTCTTC.

This clone was seen a handful of times. The chain joins TRBV27 to TRBJ2-3, with a tentative D call TRBD1 (5 bases). V lost 6 bases, J lost 6 bases, and 7 bases lay in between. Per the germline V gene, CDR1 is MNHEY and CDR2 is SMNVEV (reference sequence). The CDR3 has 11 amino acids. The CDR3 here is CASSRADTQYF. CDR3 sequence (DNA): TGTGCCAGCAGCAGGGCGGATACGCAGTATTTT.

This chain connects TRBV18 to TRBJ1-5; D is uncertain. The CDR3 extends over 13 amino acids. From germline, CDR1 is KGHSH and CDR2 LQKENI. With 3 bases removed from V and 7 bases from J, the gap between germline ends came to 10 bases. The CDR3 is CASSPGVQQPQHF. The DNA for the CDR3 is TGTGCCAGCTCACCCGGGGTCCAGCAGCCCCAGCATTTT.

The gene calls are TRBV28 and TRBJ1-1; D remains unclear. Trimming removed 1 base at V and 5 bases at J, with 5 bases between. Germline lookup yields CDR1 MDHEN and CDR2 SYDVKM. The CDR3 length is 12 residues. The CDR3: CASSLSVTEAFF. In DNA, the CDR3 is TGTGCCAGCAGTTTATCAGTTACTGAAGCTTTCTTT.